Listed below are T cell receptor beta chains from one sample, sequenced in a study of chemoradiotherapy in HPV16-positive cancers. Repertoires were generated with immunoSEQ multiplex PCR, while TCRdb's copy carries only in-frame clones and drops some. The sample contains 20,000 to 25,000 clones, around 87% of which appear only once. The sequenced sample was blood, obtained from a patient who underwent chemoradiotherapy. All receptors derive from a human donor with HPV-associated anogenital cancer. The CDR3 runs from the conserved cysteine through the conserved F or W. A D gene is named only where the DNA matches it firmly. For some rows the clone size is stated as once, few or many, or as a class when expanded; others skip it.

clone_size | j_call | v_call | d_call | cdr3_nt | cdr3_aa
- | TRBJ2-7 | TRBV11-3 | - | TGTGCCAGCAGCCTAATCCACGAGCAGTACTTC | CASSLIHEQYF
- | TRBJ1-1 | TRBV4-2 | TRBD1 | TGTGCCAGCAGCCAATACAGGGGATCGAGCACTGAAGCTTTCTTT | CASSQYRGSSTEAFF
- | TRBJ1-3 | TRBV6-5 | TRBD1 | TGTGCCAGCAGTTACGGGACAGGGGGAAACACCATATATTTT | CASSYGTGGNTIYF
- | TRBJ2-7 | TRBV7-2 | - | TGTGCCAGCAGCCCTAAGAACTCCTACGAGCAGTACTTC | CASSPKNSYEQYF
- | TRBJ1-5 | TRBV5-8 | - | TGTGCCAGCAGCAATCAGCAGCCCCAGCATTTT | CASSNQQPQHF
- | TRBJ1-1 | TRBV18 | - | TGTGCCAGCTCACCAAGGGACACTGAAGCTTTCTTT | CASSPRDTEAFF
- | TRBJ2-2 | TRBV7-2 | TRBD2 | TGTGCCAGCAGGGGGTGGCGGGAGGGTCGCACCGGGGAGCTGTTTTTT | CASRGWREGRTGELFF
- | TRBJ2-2 | TRBV7-9 | TRBD2 | TGTGCCAGCTCCGGGGTCTCGGGACTAGCGATATACACCGGGGAGCTGTTTTTT | CASSGVSGLAIYTGELFF
- | TRBJ1-1 | TRBV9 | TRBD1 | TGTGCCAGCAGCGGGACAGGGCTCACTGAAGCTTTCTTT | CASSGTGLTEAFF
- | TRBJ2-3 | TRBV5-4 | TRBD1 | TGTGCCAGCAGCGTAACCTCAGGGGGCTCACGCACAGATACGCAGTATTTT | CASSVTSGGSRTDTQYF
- | TRBJ2-6 | TRBV5-1 | TRBD1 | TGCGCCAGCAGCAGGATTGGACAGGGGGCAAGTGGGGCCAACGTCCTGACTTTC | CASSRIGQGASGANVLTF
once | TRBJ2-5 | TRBV7-9 | TRBD1 | TGTGCCAGCAGCTTCGGAACAGGGGGCTTGGAGACCCAGTACTTC | CASSFGTGGLETQYF
- | TRBJ1-6 | TRBV4-3 | - | TGCGCCAGCAGCCAAGATTGGACATATAATTCACCCCTCCACTTT | CASSQDWTYNSPLHF
- | TRBJ1-4 | TRBV5-3 | - | TGTGCCAGAAGCTTAGGGTTAGGGTTTAATGAAAAACTGTTTTTT | CARSLGLGFNEKLFF
once | TRBJ1-1 | TRBV6-4 | - | TGTGCCAGCAGTGACGGGACAAGGGCGAACACTGAAGCTTTCTTT | CASSDGTRANTEAFF
- | TRBJ2-3 | TRBV6-5 | - | TGTGCCAGCAGTTACGTCCAGGCTCATACGCAGTATTTT | CASSYVQAHTQYF
- | TRBJ2-1 | TRBV11-3 | TRBD2 | TGTGCCAGCAGCCTACTAGCGTCGAACAATGAGCAGTTCTTC | CASSLLASNNEQFF
- | TRBJ2-5 | TRBV29-1 | - | TGCAGCGTTCGTCGTCTCGAGACCCAGTACTTC | CSVRRLETQYF
- | TRBJ2-2 | TRBV27 | - | TGTGCCAGCAGTTTATATCCGGGAGTTGGGAACACCGGGGAGCTGTTTTTT | CASSLYPGVGNTGELFF
- | TRBJ2-5 | TRBV14 | - | TGTGCCAGCAGCCAAGGCGTCAGAAGCTGGGAGACCCAGTACTTC | CASSQGVRSWETQYF
once | TRBJ2-1 | TRBV29-1 | - | TGCAGCGTTTTGATCTCGGGGGTGGATGAGCAGTTCTTC | CSVLISGVDEQFF
- | TRBJ1-1 | TRBV14 | - | TGTGCCAGCAGCCAAGAATGGGGTGGTATTGGCACTGAAGCTTTCTTT | CASSQEWGGIGTEAFF
once | TRBJ2-3 | TRBV20-1 | - | TGCAGTGCTAAACTCACAGATACGCAGTATTTT | CSAKLTDTQYF
- | TRBJ1-5 | TRBV7-2 | TRBD1 | TGTGCCAGCAGCTCCACCGGGACAGGGAATTCCAATCAGCCCCAGCATTTT | CASSSTGTGNSNQPQHF
- | TRBJ1-3 | TRBV9 | TRBD1 | TGTGCCAGCAGCGTAGACGGCAGGGGGTATTGGGACACCATATATTTT | CASSVDGRGYWDTIYF
- | TRBJ1-2 | TRBV9 | - | TGTGCCAGCAGCGCAGGCGGAACCGGGACTGGGTATGGCTACACCTTC | CASSAGGTGTGYGYTF
- | TRBJ1-2 | TRBV29-1 | - | TGCAGCGGAATTGACAGCAACTATGGCTACACCTTC | CSGIDSNYGYTF
- | TRBJ1-4 | TRBV5-1 | - | TGCGCCAGCAGCTCGGACAGCAAACGGGGGGAAAAACTGTTTTTT | CASSSDSKRGEKLFF
- | TRBJ2-7 | TRBV21-1 | - | TGTGCCAGCGGCCAGGGGGAGTTCTGGTACGAGCAGTACTTC | CASGQGEFWYEQYF